Below, one TCR beta chain is given with its context. Its antigen is currently unknown. The repertoire was sequenced with immunoSEQ multiplex PCR; TCRdb's copy has only in-frame clones and lacks some. The top ten hold around 1% of the sample, which has under 2,000,000 clones, roughly 94% seen once. The CDR3 spans 15 residues. V was pared by 2 bases and J by 1 base, with 6 bases of the junction left unmatched. CDR1 is SGDLS and CDR2 is YYNGEE in the germline V gene. The data belong to a study of shared clonotypes between healthy human individuals. As for the study in general: Per donor, CD8 memory used one plate, CD8 naive used two, CD4 memory used three and CD4 naive used three.

Selected positively for CCR7 and CD45RO-negative, naive CD8 cells excluded terminally differentiated effector memory CD45RA+ cells. Points from the study as a whole: Only blood was sampled, and tissue TCR repertoires likely differ from blood ones. A few donors held about 5% of naive CD4 clonotypes in common. As a rule, naive subsets had a larger estimated richness than memory subsets.

The chain joins TRBV9 to TRBJ2-7; 7 positions match TRBD1. The sequencing sample was made of naive CD8+ T cells sorted from blood. This receptor was identified in a man aged 18-30 years in good health. This CDR3 is CASSVSGTASYEQYF. The DNA of the CDR3 is TGTGCCAGCAGCGTTTCCGGGACAGCATCCTACGAGCAGTACTTC.